These 5 T cell receptor beta chains came from one sample sequenced in a study of blood T cell repertoires in COVID-19. This table comes from immunoSEQ multiplex PCR, and its TCRdb copy is limited to in-frame clones, with some not included. The table records approximately 200,000 clones, 88% of them present only once. Source material: peripheral blood. These receptors were obtained from a young man with acute or convalescent COVID-19.

V and J are TRBV7-2 and TRBJ2-7; unclear D gene. The CDR3 is 12 residues long. Germline assignment: CDR1 SGHTA and CDR2 FQGNSA. V gave up 5 bases and J gave up 0 bases, with 5 bases separating them. This CDR3 is CASSAYSYEQYF. The CDR3 bases are TGTGCCAGCAGCGCCTACTCCTACGAGCAGTACTTC. Variable domain in full (rest from reference TRBV7-2 and TRBJ2-7): GAGVSQSPSNKVTEKGKDVELRCDPISGHTALYWYRQSLGQGLEFLIYFQGNSAPDKSGLPSDRFSAERTGGSVSTLTIQRTQQEDSAVYLCASSAYSYEQYFGPGTRLTVT.

V usage is TRBV7-2 and J usage is TRBJ2-4; 7 nucleotides align to TRBD1. The CDR3 runs 16 residues. From germline, CDR1 is SGHTA and CDR2 FQGNSA. Germline trimming cut 4 bases from V and 3 bases from J; bases unmatched to any gene: 9. CDR3 amino acids: CASSSPLPGGKNIQYF. The DNA for the CDR3 is TGTGCCAGCAGCTCCCCACTACCAGGGGGCAAAAACATTCAGTACTTC.

This clone was seen only once. The gene calls are TRBV28 and TRBJ1-2; TRBD1 is a possible D gene (6 bases). CDR1 and CDR2 (germline): MDHEN, SYDVKM. The CDR3 extends over 15 amino acids. Trimming removed 3 bases at V and 4 bases at J, with 15 bases between. CDR3 sequence reads: CASSFTRTDAYGYTF. Here the CDR3 DNA reads TGTGCCAGCAGTTTTACTAGGACAGACGCCTATGGCTACACCTTC.

The genes are TRBV23-1 and TRBJ2-6; D possibly corresponds to TRBD1 (6 bases). TRBV23-1 is annotated as an ORF whose role is uncertain. Trimming took 11 bases from V and 2 from J, leaving 10 bases between them. This CDR3 region has 13 residues. The CDR3 DNA sequence: TGCGCCCCCCGGACAGCTGGGGCCAACGTCCTGACTTTC. Translating gives CAPRTAGANVLTF.

V is TRBV5-1 and J is TRBJ2-3; 12 nucleotides align to TRBD2. CDR1 is SGHRS, CDR2 YFSETQ, per germline. The CDR3 has 16 residues. Trimming removed 4 bases from V and 6 bases from J; junction bases left unmatched: 9. The CDR3 here is CASSRTSGGRSDTQYF. CDR3 nucleotides: TGCGCCAGCAGCCGAACTAGCGGGGGGCGGTCGGATACGCAGTATTTT. Drawing the rest from reference TRBV5-1 and TRBJ2-3, the complete variable domain is KAGVTQTPRYLIKTRGQQVTLSCSPISGHRSVSWYQQTPGQGLQFLFEYFSETQRNKGNFPGRFSGRQFSNSRSEMNVSTLELGDSALYLCASSRTSGGRSDTQYFGPGTRLTVL.